The 9 T cell receptor beta chains below were found in one sample sequenced in a study of shared clonotypes between healthy human individuals. Assay used: immunoSEQ multiplex PCR; TCRdb lists only in-frame clones, some missing. The table shows 2 million or so clones, with about 95% occurring only once. Terminally differentiated effector memory CD45RA+ cells were excluded by CCR7 positive selection of CD45RO-negative cells. Sequenced material: naive CD8+ T cells sorted from blood. These receptors originate from a man between 18 and 29 years old in good health.

Turning to this clone: The sample has other DNA sequences that encode this CDR3 too. The chain combines TRBV27 with TRBJ2-7; D is tentatively TRBD1 or TRBD2 (5 bases each). V was trimmed by 3 bases and J by 3 bases, leaving 9 bases between them. Germline V gene sequence: CDR1 MNHEY, CDR2 SMNVEV (reference sequence). This CDR3 has 13 amino acids. The CDR3 loop is CASSFAGSYEQYF. CDR3 DNA: TGTGCCAGCAGTTTCGCAGGGAGCTACGAGCAGTACTTC.

The chain joins TRBV10-1 to TRBJ2-1; no definite D call. Trimming removed 3 bases at V and 1 base at J, with 7 bases between. The germline V gene encodes CDR1 WNHNN and CDR2 SYGVQD (reference sequence). This CDR3 comprises 14 residues. CDR3: CASSDEWSYNEQFF. The CDR3 region has the DNA TGCGCCAGCAGTGATGAGTGGTCCTACAATGAGCAGTTCTTC.

This CDR3 reads CASSLLTGGTEAFF. DNA for the CDR3: TGCGCCAGCAGCCTGTTAACAGGGGGCACTGAAGCTTTCTTT. The V call is TRBV4-3, the J call TRBJ1-1, with 8 bases that match TRBD1. With 4 bases clipped from V and 4 bases from J, the junction kept 5 bases outside the gene matches. In germline, CDR1 is LGHNA, CDR2 YSLEER. The CDR3 consists of 14 residues.

This chain joins TRBV7-9 and TRBJ2-7; D gene ambiguous. The CDR3 has 13 residues. Trimming pared 1 base from V and 5 bases from J, leaving 9 bases between. The germline gives CDR1 SEHNR, CDR2 FQNEAQ (reference sequence). CDR3 nucleotides: TGTGCCAGCAGCTTAGAACGGGTGGACGAGCAGTACTTC. Residues: CASSLERVDEQYF.

The J gene is TRBJ1-1, the V gene TRBV4-1; D gene ambiguous. V was trimmed by 3 bases and J by 0 bases, leaving 11 bases between them. Germline V lookup: CDR1 MGHRA, CDR2 YSYEKL. The CDR3 runs to 15 residues. The CDR3 region is CASSQLDGVNTEAFF. CDR3 nucleotides: TGCGCCAGCAGCCAGCTCGACGGGGTGAACACTGAAGCTTTCTTT.

The chain recombines TRBV7-6 with TRBJ2-1, with unresolved D. V lost 5 bases and J 4 bases, leaving 9 bases between the germline ends. This CDR3 region has 13 residues. The germline CDR1 and CDR2 sequences are SGHVS and FNYEAQ. The CDR3 nucleotides are TGTGCCAGCAGCCCCAACAGATACAATGAGCAGTTCTTC. This translates into CASSPNRYNEQFF.

The chain is built from TRBV30 and TRBJ2-1, with D hard to call. The CDR3 extends over 14 amino acids. V was pared by 4 bases and J by 1 base, with 11 bases between. CDR1 GTSNPN and CDR2 SVGIG come from the germline V gene (reference sequence). CDR3 amino acids: CAWTPASSYNEQFF. The DNA for the CDR3 is TGTGCCTGGACCCCAGCGTCGTCCTACAATGAGCAGTTCTTC.

As concerns this clone: Other nucleotide sequences in the sample specify the same CDR3. The chain couples TRBV27 to TRBJ1-1; D possibly corresponds to TRBD1 (5 bases). This CDR3 region has 13 residues. Germline V gene sequence: CDR1 MNHEY, CDR2 SMNVEV (reference sequence). V was trimmed by 6 bases and J by 1 base, leaving 9 bases between them. The CDR3 reads CASSIQGNTEAFF. The CDR3 DNA reads as TGTGCCAGCAGCATCCAGGGGAACACTGAAGCTTTCTTT.

V and J are TRBV10-3 and TRBJ2-5; TRBD1 matches 9 bases. The CDR3 contains 16 residues. Germline V lookup: CDR1 ENHRY, CDR2 SYGVKD. Trimming cost V 5 bases and J 0 bases; bases outside gene matches: 7. The CDR3 sequence is CAISWGGTGYQETQYF. The CDR3 DNA reads TGTGCCATCAGTTGGGGGGGGACAGGGTACCAAGAGACCCAGTACTTC.